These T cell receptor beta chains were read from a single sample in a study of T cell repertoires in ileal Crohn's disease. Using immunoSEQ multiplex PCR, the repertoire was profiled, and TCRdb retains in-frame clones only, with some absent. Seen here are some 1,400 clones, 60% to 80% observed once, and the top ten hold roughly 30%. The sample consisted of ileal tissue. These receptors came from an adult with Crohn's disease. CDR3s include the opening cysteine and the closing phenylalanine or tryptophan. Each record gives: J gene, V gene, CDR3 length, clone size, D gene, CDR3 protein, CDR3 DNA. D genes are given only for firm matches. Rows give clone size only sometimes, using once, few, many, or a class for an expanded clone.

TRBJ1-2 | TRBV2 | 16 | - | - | CASSDIPTGINYGYTF | TGTGCCAGCAGTGATATCCCCACAGGGATTAACTATGGCTACACCTTC
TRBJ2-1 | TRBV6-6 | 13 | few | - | CASRGLSNNEQFF | TGTGCCAGCAGAGGACTTTCAAACAATGAGCAGTTCTTC
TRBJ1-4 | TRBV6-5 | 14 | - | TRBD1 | CASSYDRANEKLFF | TGTGCCAGCAGTTACGACAGGGCTAATGAAAAACTGTTTTTT
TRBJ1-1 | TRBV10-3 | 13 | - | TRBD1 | CAIKGGLNTEAFF | TGTGCCATCAAAGGGGGCCTGAACACTGAAGCTTTCTTT
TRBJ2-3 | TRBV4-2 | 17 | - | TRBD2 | CASSQELAGGPTDTQYF | TGTGCCAGCAGCCAAGAACTAGCGGGGGGGCCCACAGATACGCAGTATTTT
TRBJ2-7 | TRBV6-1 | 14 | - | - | CASSEWRTSYEQYF | TGTGCCAGCAGTGAGTGGAGAACCTCCTACGAGCAGTACTTC
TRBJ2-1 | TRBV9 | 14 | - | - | CASNDRPSYNEQFF | TGTGCCAGCAACGACAGGCCCTCCTACAATGAGCAGTTCTTC
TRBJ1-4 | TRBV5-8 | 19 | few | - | CASSEPRGGTTWPNEKLFF | TGTGCCAGCAGCGAACCTCGGGGGGGCACAACGTGGCCTAATGAAAAACTGTTTTTT
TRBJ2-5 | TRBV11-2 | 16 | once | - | CASSLGGASVGETQYF | TGTGCCAGCAGCTTGGGGGGGGCTAGCGTTGGAGAGACCCAGTACTTC
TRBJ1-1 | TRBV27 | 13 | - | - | CASSPTGYTEAFF | TGTGCCAGCAGTCCTACAGGGTACACTGAAGCTTTCTTT
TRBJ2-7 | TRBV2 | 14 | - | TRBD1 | CASDSTGDTYEQYF | TGTGCCAGTGACTCGACAGGGGATACCTACGAGCAGTACTTC
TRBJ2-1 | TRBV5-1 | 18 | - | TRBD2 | CASSGGTSGGASYNEQFF | TGCGCCAGCAGCGGAGGGACTAGCGGGGGGGCGTCCTACAATGAGCAGTTCTTC
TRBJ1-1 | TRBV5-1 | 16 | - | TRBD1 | CASSWGQLAMNTEAFF | TGCGCCAGCAGCTGGGGACAGTTAGCAATGAACACTGAAGCTTTCTTT
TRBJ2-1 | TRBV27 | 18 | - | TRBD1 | CASSLSIGRGQTYNEQFF | TGTGCCAGCAGTTTATCGATCGGTAGGGGACAGACCTACAATGAGCAGTTCTTC
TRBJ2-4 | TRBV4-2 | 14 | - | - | CASSLDRNKNIQYF | TGTGCCAGCAGCCTCGACAGGAACAAAAACATTCAGTACTTC
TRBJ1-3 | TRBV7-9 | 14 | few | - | CASSLRVDSNTIYF | TGTGCCAGCAGCTTACGGGTAGACTCAAACACCATATATTTT
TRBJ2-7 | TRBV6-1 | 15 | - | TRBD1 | CASSDGTGLRLEQYF | TGTGCCAGCAGTGACGGGACAGGCCTACGTCTCGAGCAGTACTTC
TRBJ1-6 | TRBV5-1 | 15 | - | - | CASSLTGPGNSPLHF | TGCGCCAGCAGCTTGACAGGGCCCGGCAATTCACCCCTCCACTTT
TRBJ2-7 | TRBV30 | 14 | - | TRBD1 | CAWSRDRGLTEQYF | TGTGCCTGGAGCCGGGACAGGGGGCTTACAGAGCAGTACTTC
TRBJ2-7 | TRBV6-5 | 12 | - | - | CASKQGPHEQYF | TGTGCCAGCAAACAGGGACCCCACGAGCAGTACTTC
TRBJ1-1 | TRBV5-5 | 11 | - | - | CASRLTAEAFF | TGTGCCAGCAGGTTAACTGCTGAAGCTTTCTTT
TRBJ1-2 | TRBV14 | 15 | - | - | CASSQEVGTPDGYTF | TGTGCCAGCAGCCAAGAAGTTGGGACACCCGATGGCTACACCTTC
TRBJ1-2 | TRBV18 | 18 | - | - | CASSPLQPKSSGNYGYTF | TGTGCCAGCTCACCCCTTCAACCTAAATCCTCAGGGAACTATGGCTACACCTTC
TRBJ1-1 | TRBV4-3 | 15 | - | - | CASSQDWRGGTEAFF | TGCGCCAGCAGCCAAGATTGGAGAGGGGGCACTGAAGCTTTCTTT
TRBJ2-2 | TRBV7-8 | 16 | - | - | CASTRERWQGTGELFF | TGTGCCAGCACCAGAGAACGGTGGCAGGGCACCGGGGAGCTGTTTTTT
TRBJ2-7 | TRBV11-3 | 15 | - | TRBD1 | CASSLGRDSSYEQYF | TGTGCCAGCAGCTTAGGCCGGGACAGCTCCTACGAGCAGTACTTC
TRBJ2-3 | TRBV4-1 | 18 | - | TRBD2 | CASSQTEQAGGETDTQYF | TGCGCCAGCAGCCAAACTGAGCAAGCGGGGGGGGAAACAGATACGCAGTATTTT
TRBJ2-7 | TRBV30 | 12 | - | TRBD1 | CALGTGDYEQYF | TGTGCCTTGGGGACAGGGGACTACGAGCAGTACTTC
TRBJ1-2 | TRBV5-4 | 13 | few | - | CASRKGVDYGYTF | TGTGCCAGCAGAAAAGGGGTAGACTATGGCTACACCTTC
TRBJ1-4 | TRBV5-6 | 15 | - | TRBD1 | CASSSGTAYFEKLFF | TGTGCCAGCAGCTCGGGGACAGCGTACTTCGAAAAACTGTTTTTT
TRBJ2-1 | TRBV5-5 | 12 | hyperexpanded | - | CASSSDSNEQFF | TGTGCCAGCAGTTCAGACTCCAATGAGCAGTTCTTC
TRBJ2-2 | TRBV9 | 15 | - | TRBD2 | CASSVAGGPSGELFF | TGTGCCAGCAGCGTAGCGGGGGGGCCTTCCGGGGAGCTGTTTTTT
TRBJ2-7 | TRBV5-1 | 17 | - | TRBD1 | CASSFGPGQFGSYEQYF | TGCGCCAGCAGCTTTGGCCCGGGACAGTTTGGCTCCTACGAGCAGTACTTC
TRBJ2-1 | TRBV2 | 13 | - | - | CASSEGLNNEQFF | TGTGCCAGCAGTGAGGGGCTAAACAATGAGCAGTTCTTC
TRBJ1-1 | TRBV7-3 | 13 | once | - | CASSRGGNTEAFF | TGTGCCAGCAGCCGGGGGGGGAACACTGAAGCTTTCTTT
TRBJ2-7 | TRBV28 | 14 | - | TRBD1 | CASHRLDRANEQYF | TGTGCCAGCCATAGGTTAGACAGGGCTAACGAGCAGTACTTC
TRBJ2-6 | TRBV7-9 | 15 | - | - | CASSVTESGANVLTF | TGTGCCAGCAGCGTTACGGAGTCTGGGGCCAACGTCCTGACTTTC
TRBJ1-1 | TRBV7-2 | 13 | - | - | CASSRGMNTEAFF | TGTGCCAGCAGTAGGGGCATGAACACTGAAGCTTTCTTT
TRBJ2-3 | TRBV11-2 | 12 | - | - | CASSNRTGTQYF | TGTGCCAGCAGCAACCGCACGGGTACGCAGTATTTT
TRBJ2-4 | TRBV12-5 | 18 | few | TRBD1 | CASGLVRDRVKVKNIQYF | TGTGCTAGTGGTTTGGTACGGGACAGGGTTAAAGTCAAAAACATTCAGTACTTC
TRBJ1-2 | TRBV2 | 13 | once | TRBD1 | CASPRQGAGGYTF | TGTGCCAGCCCGAGACAGGGGGCAGGGGGCTACACCTTC
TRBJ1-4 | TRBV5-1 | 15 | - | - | CASSQIQGTNEKLFF | TGCGCCAGCAGCCAAATACAGGGTACTAATGAAAAACTGTTTTTT
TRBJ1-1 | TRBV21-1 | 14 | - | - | CASSKAGQGEIAFF | TGTGCCAGCAGCAAAGCGGGACAGGGGGAAATTGCTTTCTTT
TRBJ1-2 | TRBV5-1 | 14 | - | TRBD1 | CASSRTGGSSGYTF | TGCGCCAGCAGCCGGACAGGGGGCTCCTCTGGCTACACCTTC
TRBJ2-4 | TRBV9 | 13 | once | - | CASSPEVLGIQYF | TGTGCCAGCAGCCCCGAGGTCCTAGGCATTCAGTACTTC
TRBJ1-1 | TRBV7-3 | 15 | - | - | CASSLQGRGNTEAFF | TGTGCCAGCAGCTTACAGGGGAGGGGGAACACTGAAGCTTTCTTT
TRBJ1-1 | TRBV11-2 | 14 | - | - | CASSLSYGGTEAFF | TGTGCCAGCAGCTTAAGTTACGGGGGCACTGAAGCTTTCTTT
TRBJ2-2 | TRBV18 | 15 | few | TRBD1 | CASSPQGAGTGELFF | TGTGCCAGCTCACCCCAGGGGGCAGGCACCGGGGAGCTGTTTTTT
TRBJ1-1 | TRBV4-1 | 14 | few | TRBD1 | CASSQGDRDTEAFF | TGCGCCAGCAGCCAAGGCGACAGGGACACTGAAGCTTTCTTT
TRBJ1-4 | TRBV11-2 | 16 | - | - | CASTHRGRASNEKLFF | TGTGCCAGCACCCACCGAGGGCGGGCATCTAATGAAAAACTGTTTTTT
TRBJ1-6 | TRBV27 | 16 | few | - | CASSLLTSRQNSPLHF | TGTGCCAGCAGTTTATTAACGAGCCGACAGAATTCACCCCTCCACTTT
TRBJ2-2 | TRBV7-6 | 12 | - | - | CASSLDSGELFF | TGTGCCAGCAGCTTAGACAGCGGGGAGCTGTTTTTT
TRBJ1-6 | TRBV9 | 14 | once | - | CASSRGDQNSPLHF | TGTGCCAGCAGCCGGGGGGATCAGAATTCACCCCTCCACTTT
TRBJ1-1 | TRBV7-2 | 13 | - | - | CASSLGQNTEAFF | TGTGCCAGCAGCTTAGGACAGAACACTGAAGCTTTCTTT
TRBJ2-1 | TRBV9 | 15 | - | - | CASSVALQGYNEQFF | TGTGCCAGCAGCGTAGCGTTACAGGGATACAATGAGCAGTTCTTC
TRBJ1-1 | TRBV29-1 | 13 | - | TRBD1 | CSADREMNTEAFF | TGCAGCGCCGACAGGGAAATGAACACTGAAGCTTTCTTT
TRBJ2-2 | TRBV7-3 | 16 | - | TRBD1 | CASSPGTGGYTGELFF | TGTGCCAGCAGCCCCGGGACAGGGGGCTACACCGGGGAGCTGTTTTTT